This T cell receptor (beta chain) was sequenced during a study of long-term antiretroviral therapy in people with HIV. Overall study results and limits: ART was followed by higher diversity that remained below transplant donor controls. Compared with controls, HIV repertoires showed narrower CDR3 length ranges.

Of note for this clone: The target antigen is unknown.

Runs used v3.0 of the immunoSEQ assay and were done at survey level. Measured with immunoSEQ multiplex PCR; TCRdb has only the in-frame clones, and not every one. The sample lists about 33,000 clones, 70% to 80% occurring once. Germline V lookup: CDR1 MNHEY, CDR2 SMNVEV (reference sequence). V lost 1 base, J lost 1 base, and 14 bases lay in between. This CDR3 comprises 17 residues. This receptor was taken from a woman aged 45-59 years with HIV. J is TRBJ1-5 and V is TRBV27, with D maybe TRBD1 (5 bases). The sequences come from unsorted PBMCs, collected 2 years after starting antiretroviral therapy. For the CDR3, the DNA is TGTGCCAGCAGTTTATATGTTTCGCAGGGAAGCAATCAGCCCCAGCATTTT. Amino acid sequence: CASSLYVSQGSNQPQHF.